This entry lists 19 T cell receptor beta chains sequenced from one sample in a study of shared clonotypes between healthy human individuals. Data came from immunoSEQ multiplex PCR; TCRdb stores just in-frame clones and leaves some out. The sample holds 2 million to 3 million clones, roughly 92% seen once. Sequencing used naive CD4+ T cells sorted from blood. Subset: CD45RA+ positively selected. The receptors originated from a man between 18 and 29 years old in good health.

The rearrangement uses TRBV7-9 and TRBJ1-1, with a possible D match to TRBD1 (6 bases). V was pared by 7 bases and J by 5 bases, with 20 bases between. Germline lookup yields CDR1 SEHNR and CDR2 FQNEAQ (reference sequence). The CDR3 covers 15 residues. CDR3 coding DNA: TGTGCCAGCACCCTGGTGGGCAGGGGTGGGACTGAAGCTTTCTTT. Translated: CASTLVGRGGTEAFF.

The chain has TRBV4-2 and TRBJ2-5; TRBD2 matches at 13 bases. Trimming cost V 4 bases and J 0 bases; bases outside gene matches: 2. Germline-derived CDR1 and CDR2 are LGHNA and YNFKEQ. CDR3 size: 16 residues. In DNA, the CDR3 is TGTGCCAGCAGCCCGGGACTAGCGGGGTACCAAGAGACCCAGTACTTC. Protein sequence: CASSPGLAGYQETQYF.

The rearrangement uses TRBV27 and TRBJ2-7, with D hard to call. Germline CDR1 reads MNHEY; CDR2 reads SMNVEV (reference sequence). Trimming stripped 3 bases from V and 2 bases from J, with 8 bases between. The CDR3 runs 13 residues. The CDR3 loop reads CASSFRATYEQYF. In DNA, the CDR3 is TGTGCCAGCAGTTTTAGGGCCACCTACGAGCAGTACTTC.

The rearrangement links TRBV5-1 to TRBJ2-5; D possibly corresponds to TRBD1 (5 bases). V lost 0 bases and J lost 1, with 7 bases in between. The CDR3 spans 14 residues. Germline V gene data show CDR1 as SGHRS and CDR2 as YFSETQ. The CDR3 sequence: CASSLETAQETQYF. CDR3 nucleotides: TGCGCCAGCAGCTTGGAGACAGCCCAAGAGACCCAGTACTTC.

This clone was seen only a few times. In DNA, the CDR3 is TGTGCCATCAGCCAGGACAGGGAAGCTTTCTTT. Protein: CAISQDREAFF. This chain links TRBV10-3 with TRBJ1-1; 7 bases are a match to TRBD1. CDR1 is ENHRY, CDR2 SYGVKD, per germline. The trim removed 6 bases at V and 8 bases at J, leaving 3 bases unmatched. CDR3 length: 11 residues.

Concerning this clone: A read error may account for a junction end that differs from germline. The genes are TRBV7-9 and TRBJ2-7; 11 bases are a match to TRBD2. CDR3 size: 15 residues. CDR1 and CDR2 (germline): SEHNR, FQNEAQ (reference sequence). DNA for the CDR3: TGTGCCAGCAGCCTAGCGACTAGCGGGGCGAACGAGCAGTACTTC. Encoded protein: CASSLATSGANEQYF.

The chain couples TRBV5-5 to TRBJ1-2; D not certain. This CDR3 comprises 14 residues. The V end lost 3 bases, the J end lost 1 base, and 10 bases lay between the germline ends. Germline loops: CDR1 SGHKS, CDR2 YYEKEE (reference sequence). CDR3: CASSSIQNNYGYTF. In DNA, the CDR3 is TGTGCCAGCAGCTCGATACAGAATAACTATGGCTACACCTTC.

This chain connects TRBV5-4 to TRBJ2-7, with TRBD2 identical over 8 bases. CDR3 length: 15 residues. The V and J ends lost 4 bases and 4 bases, in that order; junction bases with no gene match: 10. The germline V gene encodes CDR1 SGHNT and CDR2 YYREEE (reference sequence). The chain's CDR3 is CASSPPGRGAYEQYF. For the CDR3, the DNA is TGTGCCAGCAGCCCACCGGGGCGGGGGGCATACGAGCAGTACTTC.

This chain uses TRBV11-2 with TRBJ1-1, with 7 bases aligning to TRBD1. From germline, CDR1 is SGHAT and CDR2 FQNNGV. The CDR3 consists of 16 residues. Losses at the gene ends were 4 bases for V and 1 base for J; bases not matched to a gene: 9. Here the CDR3 DNA reads TGTGCCAGCAGCTCGTTACAACAGGGGAGGAACACTGAAGCTTTCTTT. It encodes CASSSLQQGRNTEAFF.

The chain uses TRBV6-5 and TRBJ1-5; D possibly corresponds to TRBD1 (6 bases). V lost 6 bases and J lost 1, with 13 bases in between. This CDR3 is built from 15 residues. CDR1 and CDR2 (germline): MNHEY, SVGAGI. The CDR3 coding sequence is TGTGCCAGCAGGAATACAGGGTCCAGCAATCAGCCCCAGCATTTT. Amino acids: CASRNTGSSNQPQHF.

The V and J genes are TRBV18 and TRBJ2-7; D gene unclear. The CDR3 has 15 amino acids. Germline CDR1 is KGHSH and CDR2 is LQKENI. The V gene lost 1 base and the J gene lost 7 bases, with 17 bases spanning the gap. The DNA for the CDR3 is TGTGCCAGCTCACCACTAGGTTTGTGGCAAGAAGAGCAGTACTTC. Its translation is CASSPLGLWQEEQYF.

The chain links TRBV30 to TRBJ1-2; D uncertain. Germline V lookup: CDR1 GTSNPN, CDR2 SVGIG (reference sequence). The CDR3 consists of 14 residues. V gave up 4 bases and J gave up 4 bases, with 16 bases separating them. CDR3 coding DNA: TGTGCCTGGACCGCAGAGTCTTCCTCCTATGGCTACACCTTC. It is translated as CAWTAESSSYGYTF.

The rearrangement links TRBV5-6 to TRBJ1-2, with 7 positions matching TRBD1. Germline loops: CDR1 SGHDT, CDR2 YYEEEE. This CDR3 has 13 amino acids. V lost 4 bases and J lost 7; bases outside the gene matches: 7. In nucleotides, the CDR3 is TGTGCCAGCAGCATACTACAGGGGAGTGGCTACACCTTC. Its translation: CASSILQGSGYTF.

V and J are TRBV5-8 and TRBJ2-5; 8 bases agree with TRBD1. J was trimmed by 3 bases and V by 4 bases; bases with no gene match: 8. Germline CDR1 and CDR2: SGHTS and YDEGEE. This CDR3 is built from 15 residues. The CDR3, as DNA: TGTGCCAGCAGCGAAAGGGACAGGAGAAAAGAGACCCAGTACTTC. Its translation is CASSERDRRKETQYF.

The J gene is TRBJ2-7, the V gene TRBV5-1, with D maybe TRBD1 (6 bases). Looked up from germline, CDR1 is SGHRS and CDR2 is YFSETQ. Trimming cost V 5 bases and J 7 bases, with 13 bases left between them. The CDR3 covers 12 residues. The CDR3 protein is CASSNQGWEQYF. CDR3 bases: TGCGCCAGCAGTAATCAGGGGTGGGAGCAGTACTTC.

The chain recombines TRBV6-5 with TRBJ1-2; no firm D call. CDR3 length: 13 amino acids. The germline V and J ends were trimmed by 0 bases and 4 bases, with 6 bases remaining between them. Germline loops: CDR1 MNHEY, CDR2 SVGAGI. Written as DNA, the CDR3 is TGTGCCAGCAGTTACTCGTCCATCTATGGCTACACCTTC. Translating gives CASSYSSIYGYTF.

V is TRBV5-1 and J is TRBJ2-1, with TRBD2 identical over 12 bases. The CDR3 runs 14 residues. With V trimmed by 4 bases and J by 10 bases, 6 bases remained unmatched. Germline V lookup: CDR1 SGHRS, CDR2 YFSETQ. The CDR3 reads CASSPGLAGLEQFF. Here the CDR3 DNA reads TGCGCCAGCAGCCCCGGACTAGCGGGGTTGGAGCAGTTCTTC.

On this clone: This specimen includes other DNA sequences encoding the same CDR3. The V call is TRBV5-1, the J call TRBJ2-7; D is uncertain. V was clipped by 7 bases and J by 1 base, with 9 bases between them. Germline CDR1 reads SGHRS; CDR2 reads YFSETQ. The CDR3 covers 12 residues. This CDR3 is CASRDNSYEQYF. The CDR3 nucleotides are TGCGCCAGCCGAGACAATTCCTACGAGCAGTACTTC.

The chain couples TRBV19 to TRBJ2-1; 12 nucleotides line up with TRBD2. This CDR3 contains 16 residues. V lost 5 bases to trimming and J lost 2 bases; unmatched junction nucleotides: 4. CDR1 and CDR2 from the germline V gene are LNHDA and SQIVND (reference sequence). DNA of the CDR3: TGTGCCAGTAGTGTGACTAGCGGGAGCCCCTACAATGAGCAGTTCTTC. The encoded protein is CASSVTSGSPYNEQFF. The full variable domain, completed using reference TRBV19 and TRBJ2-1, is DGGITQSPKYLFRKEGQNVTLSCEQNLNHDAMYWYRQDPGQGLRLIYYSQIVNDFQKGDIAEGYSVSREKKESFPLTVTSAQKNPTAFYLCASSVTSGSPYNEQFFGPGTRLTVL.